This T cell receptor (beta chain) was captured in a study of radiation and T cells in renal cell carcinoma. The time point here: baseline pretreatment blood. As to treatment: 15 Gy SBRT to primary tumor, nephrectomy 4 weeks later. After SBRT, blood was collected at 2 and 4 weeks, plus baseline. Of note for this clone: Antigen unknown.

Germline assignment: CDR1 SQVTM and CDR2 ANQGSEA. CDR3 length: 14 residues. Data came from immunoSEQ multiplex PCR; TCRdb stores just in-frame clones and leaves some out. The sample shows 87,000 or so clones, approximately 86% of them seen only once. Study outcomes and limitations: Pretreatment tumor biopsies were lacking, so baseline clonotypes are unknown.

Specimen: blood, collected from a patient whose treatment included radiotherapy and nephrectomy. This receptor was identified in a man in his fifties or sixties with renal cell carcinoma. V gene TRBV29-1 combines with J gene TRBJ2-5; a weak D match, TRBD2 (7 bases). TRBJ2-7 explains the end of the DNA better; the J call may be wrong. In nucleotides, the CDR3 is TGCAGCGTTGAAGATCTGAGGGGGGGCGACGAGCAGTACTTC. Translating gives CSVEDLRGGDEQYF.